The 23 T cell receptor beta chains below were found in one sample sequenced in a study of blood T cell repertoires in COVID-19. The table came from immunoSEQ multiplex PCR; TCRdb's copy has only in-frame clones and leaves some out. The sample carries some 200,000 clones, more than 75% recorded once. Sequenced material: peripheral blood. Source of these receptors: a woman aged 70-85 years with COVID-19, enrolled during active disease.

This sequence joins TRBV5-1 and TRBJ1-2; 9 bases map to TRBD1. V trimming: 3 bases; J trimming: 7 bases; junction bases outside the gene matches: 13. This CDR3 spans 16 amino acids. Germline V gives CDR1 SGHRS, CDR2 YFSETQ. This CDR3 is CASSSQSGTGNLGYTF. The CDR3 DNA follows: TGCGCCAGCAGCTCCCAATCCGGGACAGGGAATCTTGGCTACACCTTC.

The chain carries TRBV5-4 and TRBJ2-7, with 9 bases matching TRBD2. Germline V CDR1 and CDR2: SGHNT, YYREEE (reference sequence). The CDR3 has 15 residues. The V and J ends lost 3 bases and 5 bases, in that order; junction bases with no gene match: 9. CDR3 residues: CASSSSSGSIDEQYF. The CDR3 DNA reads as TGTGCCAGCAGCTCGAGTAGCGGGAGTATTGACGAGCAGTACTTC.

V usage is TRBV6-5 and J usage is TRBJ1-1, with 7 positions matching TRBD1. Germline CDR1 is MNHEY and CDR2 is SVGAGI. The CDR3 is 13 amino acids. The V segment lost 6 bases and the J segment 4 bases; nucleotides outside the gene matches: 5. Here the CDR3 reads CASRRGQLTEAFF. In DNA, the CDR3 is TGTGCCAGCAGACGGGGACAGCTCACTGAAGCTTTCTTT.

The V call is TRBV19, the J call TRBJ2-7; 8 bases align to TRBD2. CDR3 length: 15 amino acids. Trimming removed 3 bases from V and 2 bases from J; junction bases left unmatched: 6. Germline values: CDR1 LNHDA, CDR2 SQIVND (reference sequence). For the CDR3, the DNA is TGTGCCAGTAGTATTTCGGGGACTAGTCCCTACGAGCAGTACTTC. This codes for CASSISGTSPYEQYF.

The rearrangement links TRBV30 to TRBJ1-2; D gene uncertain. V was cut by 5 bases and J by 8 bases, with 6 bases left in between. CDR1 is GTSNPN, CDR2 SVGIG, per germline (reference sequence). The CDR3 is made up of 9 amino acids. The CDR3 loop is CAWGEGYTF. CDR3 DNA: TGTGCCTGGGGCGAGGGCTACACCTTC.

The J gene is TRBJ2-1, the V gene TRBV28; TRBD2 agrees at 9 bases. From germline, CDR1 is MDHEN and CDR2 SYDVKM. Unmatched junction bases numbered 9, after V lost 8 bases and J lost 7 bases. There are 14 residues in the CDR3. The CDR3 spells CASGIAGVRNEQFF. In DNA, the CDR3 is TGTGCCAGCGGGATAGCGGGAGTAAGGAATGAGCAGTTCTTC.

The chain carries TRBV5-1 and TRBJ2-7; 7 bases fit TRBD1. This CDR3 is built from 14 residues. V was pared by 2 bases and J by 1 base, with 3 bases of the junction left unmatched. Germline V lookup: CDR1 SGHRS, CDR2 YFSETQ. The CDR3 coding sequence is TGCGCCAGCAGCTTAGAGGGACAGTCCTACGAGCAGTACTTC. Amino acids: CASSLEGQSYEQYF.

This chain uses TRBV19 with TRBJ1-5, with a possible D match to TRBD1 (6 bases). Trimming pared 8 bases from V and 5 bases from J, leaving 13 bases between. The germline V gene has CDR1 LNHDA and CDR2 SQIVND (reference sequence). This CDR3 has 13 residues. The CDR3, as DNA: TGTGCCAGTGGTGGACAGACTGATCAGCCCCAGCATTTT. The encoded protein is CASGGQTDQPQHF. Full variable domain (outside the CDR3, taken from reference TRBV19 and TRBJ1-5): DGGITQSPKYLFRKEGQNVTLSCEQNLNHDAMYWYRQDPGQGLRLIYYSQIVNDFQKGDIAEGYSVSREKKESFPLTVTSAQKNPTAFYLCASGGQTDQPQHFGDGTRLSIL.

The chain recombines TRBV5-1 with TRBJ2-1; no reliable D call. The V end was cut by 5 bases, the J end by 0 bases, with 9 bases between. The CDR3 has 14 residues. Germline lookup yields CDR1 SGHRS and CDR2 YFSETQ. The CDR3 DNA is TGCGCCAGCAGGCAAATGGCCTCCTACAATGAGCAGTTCTTC. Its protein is CASRQMASYNEQFF.

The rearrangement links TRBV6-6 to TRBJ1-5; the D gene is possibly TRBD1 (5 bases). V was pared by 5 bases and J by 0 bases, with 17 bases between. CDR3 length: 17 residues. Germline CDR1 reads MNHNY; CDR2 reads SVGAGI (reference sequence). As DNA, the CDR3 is TGTGCCAGCAGTCTCACACCCCAGGGTCATAGCAATCAGCCCCAGCATTTT. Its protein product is CASSLTPQGHSNQPQHF.

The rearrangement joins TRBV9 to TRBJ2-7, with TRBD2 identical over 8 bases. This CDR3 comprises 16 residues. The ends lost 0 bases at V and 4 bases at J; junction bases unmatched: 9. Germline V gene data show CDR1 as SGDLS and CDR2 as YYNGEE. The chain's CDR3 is CASSVGLLADHYEQYF. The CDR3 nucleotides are TGTGCCAGCAGCGTAGGGCTACTAGCGGACCATTACGAGCAGTACTTC. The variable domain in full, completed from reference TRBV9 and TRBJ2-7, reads DSGVTQTPKHLITATGQRVTLRCSPRSGDLSVYWYQQSLDQGLQFLIQYYNGEERAKGNILERFSAQQFPDLHSELNLSSLELGDSALYFCASSVGLLADHYEQYFGPGTRLTVT.

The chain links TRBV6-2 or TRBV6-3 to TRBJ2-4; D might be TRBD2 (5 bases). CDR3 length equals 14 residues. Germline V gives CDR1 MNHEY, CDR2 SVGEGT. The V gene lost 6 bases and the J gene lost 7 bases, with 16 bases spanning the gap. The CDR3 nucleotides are TGTGCCAGCAGCGGTAGCGCCACCGGGAACATTCAGTACTTC. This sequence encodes CASSGSATGNIQYF.

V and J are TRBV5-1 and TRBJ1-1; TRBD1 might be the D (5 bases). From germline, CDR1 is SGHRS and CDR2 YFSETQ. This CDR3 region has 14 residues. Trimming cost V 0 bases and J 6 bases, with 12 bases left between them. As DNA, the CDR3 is TGCGCCAGCAGCTTGGATCAGGGTTGGGCTGAAGCTTTCTTT. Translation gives CASSLDQGWAEAFF.

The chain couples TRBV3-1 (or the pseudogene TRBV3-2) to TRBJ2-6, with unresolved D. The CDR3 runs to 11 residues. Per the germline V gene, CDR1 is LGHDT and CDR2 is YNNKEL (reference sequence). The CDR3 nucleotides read TGTGGACTCTCTGGGGCCAACGTCCTGACTTTC. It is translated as CGLSGANVLTF.

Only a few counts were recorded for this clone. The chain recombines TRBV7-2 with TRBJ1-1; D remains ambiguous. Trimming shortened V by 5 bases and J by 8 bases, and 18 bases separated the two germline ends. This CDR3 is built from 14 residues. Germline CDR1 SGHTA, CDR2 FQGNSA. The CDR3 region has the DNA TGTGCCAGCAGCCCCGGACCGGGAGGGTTAGAAGCTTTCTTT. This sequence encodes CASSPGPGGLEAFF.

CDR3 DNA sequence: TGTGCCAGCAGTGAATACAGGGCAGCCGGGGAGCTGTTTTTT. This gives the protein CASSEYRAAGELFF. V gene TRBV25-1 combines with J gene TRBJ2-2; maybe TRBD1 (5 bases). The germline V gene encodes CDR1 MGHDK and CDR2 SYGVNS. CDR3 length equals 14 residues. With 0 bases removed from V and 6 bases from J, the gap between germline ends came to 8 bases.

The CDR3 coding sequence is TGTGCCAGCAGCCAAGACCCCCCGGGAGCGGGAGGCCTGAACGAGCAGTACTTC. Its translation is CASSQDPPGAGGLNEQYF. The V and J genes are TRBV3-1 (or the pseudogene TRBV3-2) and TRBJ2-7, with TRBD2 identical over 9 bases. Germline-derived CDR1 and CDR2 are LGHDT and YNNKEL (reference sequence). The CDR3 is made up of 18 amino acids. V shed 0 bases, J shed 5 bases, and the junction held 14 bases outside the gene matches.

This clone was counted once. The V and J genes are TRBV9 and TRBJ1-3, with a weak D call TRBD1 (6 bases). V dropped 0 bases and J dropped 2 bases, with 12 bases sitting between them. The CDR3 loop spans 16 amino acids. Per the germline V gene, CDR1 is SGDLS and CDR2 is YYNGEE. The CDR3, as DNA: TGTGCCAGCAGCGTAGGGGACATTGGACCTGGAAACACCATATATTTT. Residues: CASSVGDIGPGNTIYF. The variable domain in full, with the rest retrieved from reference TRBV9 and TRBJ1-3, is DSGVTQTPKHLITATGQRVTLRCSPRSGDLSVYWYQQSLDQGLQFLIQYYNGEERAKGNILERFSAQQFPDLHSELNLSSLELGDSALYFCASSVGDIGPGNTIYFGEGSWLTVV.

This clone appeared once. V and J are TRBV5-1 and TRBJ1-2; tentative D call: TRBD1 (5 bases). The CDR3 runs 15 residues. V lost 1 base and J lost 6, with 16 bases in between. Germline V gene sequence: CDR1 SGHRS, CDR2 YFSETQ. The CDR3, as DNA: TGCGCCAGCAGCTTGCTCGGGGGGTTAGAGGATGGCTACACCTTC. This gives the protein CASSLLGGLEDGYTF. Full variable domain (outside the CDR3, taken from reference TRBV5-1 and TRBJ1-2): KAGVTQTPRYLIKTRGQQVTLSCSPISGHRSVSWYQQTPGQGLQFLFEYFSETQRNKGNFPGRFSGRQFSNSRSEMNVSTLELGDSALYLCASSLLGGLEDGYTFGSGTRLTVV.

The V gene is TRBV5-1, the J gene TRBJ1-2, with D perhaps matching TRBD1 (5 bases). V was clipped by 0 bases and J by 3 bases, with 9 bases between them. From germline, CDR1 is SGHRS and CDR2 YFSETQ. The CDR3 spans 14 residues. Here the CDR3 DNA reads TGCGCCAGCAGCTTGGATGGGGGGTACTATGGCTACACCTTC. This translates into CASSLDGGYYGYTF.

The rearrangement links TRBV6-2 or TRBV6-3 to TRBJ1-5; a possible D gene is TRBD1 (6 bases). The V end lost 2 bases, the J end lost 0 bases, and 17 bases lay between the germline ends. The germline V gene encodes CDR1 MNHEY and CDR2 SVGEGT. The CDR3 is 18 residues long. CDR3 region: CASSYGGGHRYSNQPQHF. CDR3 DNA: TGTGCCAGCAGTTACGGCGGGGGGCACCGCTATAGCAATCAGCCCCAGCATTTT.

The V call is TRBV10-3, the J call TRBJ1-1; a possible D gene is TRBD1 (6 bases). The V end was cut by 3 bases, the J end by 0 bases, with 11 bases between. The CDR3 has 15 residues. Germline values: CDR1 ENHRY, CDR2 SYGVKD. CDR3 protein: CAISDRGGMNTEAFF. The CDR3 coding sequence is TGTGCCATCAGTGACCGGGGGGGCATGAACACTGAAGCTTTCTTT.

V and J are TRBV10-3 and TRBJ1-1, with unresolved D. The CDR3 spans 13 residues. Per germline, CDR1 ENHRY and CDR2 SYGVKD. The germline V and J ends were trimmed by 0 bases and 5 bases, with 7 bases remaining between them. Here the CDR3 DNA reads TGTGCCATCAGTGAGTCACGAGATACTGAAGCTTTCTTT. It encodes CAISESRDTEAFF.